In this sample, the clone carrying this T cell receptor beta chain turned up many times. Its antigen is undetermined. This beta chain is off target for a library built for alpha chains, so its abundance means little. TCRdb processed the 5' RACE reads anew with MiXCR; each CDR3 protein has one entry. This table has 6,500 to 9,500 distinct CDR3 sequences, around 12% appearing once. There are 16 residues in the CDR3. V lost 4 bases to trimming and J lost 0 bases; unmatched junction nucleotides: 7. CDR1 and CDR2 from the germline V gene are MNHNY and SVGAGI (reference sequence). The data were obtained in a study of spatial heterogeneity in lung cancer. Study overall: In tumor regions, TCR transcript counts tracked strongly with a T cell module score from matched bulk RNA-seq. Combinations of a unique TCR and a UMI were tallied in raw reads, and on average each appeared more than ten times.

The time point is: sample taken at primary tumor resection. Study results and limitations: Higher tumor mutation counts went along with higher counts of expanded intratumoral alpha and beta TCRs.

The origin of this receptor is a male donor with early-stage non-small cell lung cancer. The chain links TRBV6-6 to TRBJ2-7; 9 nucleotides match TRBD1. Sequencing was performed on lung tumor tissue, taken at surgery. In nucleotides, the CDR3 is TGTGCCAGCAGTTCTCCTCCGGGACAGGGCTCCTACGAGCAGTACTTC. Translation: CASSSPPGQGSYEQYF.